The 25 T cell receptor beta chains below come from one sample, sequenced in a study of shared clonotypes between healthy human individuals. Libraries were prepared by immunoSEQ multiplex PCR; TCRdb keeps only in-frame clonotypes and omits some of them. The table records roughly 640,000 clones, less than 85% of them present only once. The sample was memory CD4+ T cells sorted from blood. Documented subset: CD45RA-negative fraction. These TCRs come from a woman aged 25 to 39 in good health.

V usage is TRBV19 and J usage is TRBJ2-3; TRBD1 matches 7 bases. Germline V gene sequence: CDR1 LNHDA, CDR2 SQIVND (reference sequence). This CDR3 spans 15 amino acids. J gave up 5 bases and V 8 bases, and 13 bases lay outside the gene matches. The CDR3 DNA follows: TGTGCCAGTGCCAGACAGGGCCTTGAGGGAGATACGCAGTATTTT. Amino acids: CASARQGLEGDTQYF. The full variable domain, rest sourced from reference TRBV19 and TRBJ2-3, is DGGITQSPKYLFRKEGQNVTLSCEQNLNHDAMYWYRQDPGQGLRLIYYSQIVNDFQKGDIAEGYSVSREKKESFPLTVTSAQKNPTAFYLCASARQGLEGDTQYFGPGTRLTVL.

About this clone itself: A junction boundary mismatches the germline segment, possibly from a read error. For the CDR3, the DNA is TGTGCCAGCTCACCACCGAACCCCGGGGAGCTGTTTTTT. Translation: CASSPPNPGELFF. The genes are TRBV18 and TRBJ2-2; the D is unclear. The CDR3 has 13 residues. Germline CDR1 reads KGHSH; CDR2 reads LQKENI.

This chain uses TRBV6-5 with TRBJ2-2, with D uncertain. Trimming removed 7 bases at V and 2 bases at J, with 2 bases between. In germline, CDR1 is MNHEY, CDR2 SVGAGI. CDR3 length equals 11 residues. CDR3 in DNA: TGTGCCAGCACCAACACCGGGGAGCTGTTTTTT. This translates into CASTNTGELFF.

This sequence joins TRBV27 and TRBJ2-7; D possibly uses TRBD1 or TRBD2 (5 bases each). Germline loops: CDR1 MNHEY, CDR2 SMNVEV (reference sequence). The CDR3 runs 15 residues. V was cut by 7 bases and J by 4 bases, with 20 bases left in between. In DNA form, the CDR3 reads TGTGCCAGCAAATCATCCGGGACCGGTGCGTACGAGCAGTACTTC. It translates to CASKSSGTGAYEQYF.

V is TRBV6-5 and J is TRBJ2-7; TRBD2 might be the D (7 bases). V lost 11 bases and J lost 1, with 21 bases in between. The CDR3 is 15 amino acids. CDR1 MNHEY and CDR2 SVGAGI come from the germline V gene. The CDR3 loop is CASQVRGAVSYEQYF. The CDR3, as DNA: TGTGCCTCCCAAGTCCGGGGGGCGGTTTCCTACGAGCAGTACTTC.

Many counts were recorded for this clone. The V and J genes are TRBV5-1 and TRBJ1-4; D is uncertain. The CDR3 is 14 residues long. Trimming stripped 4 bases from V and 8 bases from J, with 15 bases between. Per germline, CDR1 SGHRS and CDR2 YFSETQ. The CDR3 nucleotides are TGCGCCAGCAGCCATAAGTCAGCTGGGGAAAAACTGTTTTTT. It yields the protein CASSHKSAGEKLFF.

This clone has a handful of counts. V is TRBV5-1 and J is TRBJ1-1; weak D call: TRBD1 (6 bases). CDR1 and CDR2 from the germline V gene are SGHRS and YFSETQ. Trimming stripped 4 bases from V and 1 base from J, with 11 bases between. The CDR3 totals 14 residues. The CDR3 loop reads CASSRGHPNTEAFF. The CDR3 DNA sequence: TGCGCCAGCAGCCGGGGACACCCGAACACTGAAGCTTTCTTT.

This clone was counted a few times. The V gene is TRBV2, the J gene TRBJ1-1; no reliable D call. The ends were cut back, 6 bases at V and 11 bases at J, with 25 bases in the middle. The germline gives CDR1 SNHLY, CDR2 FYNNEI. CDR3 length: 15 residues. CDR3 protein: CASRASSGNYVKAFF. The CDR3 coding sequence is TGTGCCAGCAGGGCGTCCAGCGGAAACTACGTGAAGGCTTTCTTT.

The J gene is TRBJ1-1, the V gene TRBV6-4; no definite D call. The CDR3 covers 15 residues. Trimming shortened V by 2 bases and J by 0 bases, and 10 bases separated the two germline ends. The germline CDR1 and CDR2 sequences are MRHNA and SNTAGT. The CDR3 loop is CASSDTGRMNTEAFF. The CDR3 DNA follows: TGTGCCAGCAGTGACACTGGTCGAATGAACACTGAAGCTTTCTTT.

Concerning this clone itself: With a much larger clone just one base away, this may be a read error. The chain carries TRBV7-6 and TRBJ2-5, with D possibly TRBD1 on 6 matching bases. Germline loops: CDR1 SGHVS, CDR2 FNYEAQ. V was clipped by 5 bases and J by 1 base, with 8 bases between them. This CDR3 contains 13 residues. Here the CDR3 DNA reads TGTGCCAGCAGCAGGGACACCCAAGAGACCCAGTACTTC. Its protein product is CASSRDTQETQYF.

The rearrangement links TRBV28 to TRBJ2-2, with 8 positions matching TRBD2. The CDR3 extends over 16 amino acids. V dropped 6 bases and J dropped 5; count of bases not matched to a gene: 11. The germline V gene has CDR1 MDHEN and CDR2 SYDVKM. The CDR3 sequence is CASRRRAGAHTGELFF. In nucleotides, the CDR3 is TGTGCCAGCAGAAGAAGAGCGGGAGCTCATACCGGGGAGCTGTTTTTT.

The CDR3 coding sequence is TGTGCCAGCAGCCGTGGGGGTTACGAGCAGTACTTC. Translating it yields CASSRGGYEQYF. The chain is built from TRBV14 and TRBJ2-7, with D possibly called TRBD1 or TRBD2 (5 bases each). V shed 4 bases and J shed 4 bases, with 8 bases lying between them. The CDR3 totals 12 residues. Germline lookup yields CDR1 SGHDN and CDR2 FVKESK.

With respect to this clone: The identical CDR3 is also encoded by other nucleotide sequences in the sample. The chain carries TRBV5-1 and TRBJ2-3; maybe TRBD2 (6 bases). CDR3 length: 14 amino acids. V was shortened by 4 bases and J by 3 bases, with 12 bases between the two germline ends. From germline, CDR1 is SGHRS and CDR2 YFSETQ. The CDR3 DNA is TGCGCCAGCAGCCTGAAAGGACTAACAGATACGCAGTATTTT. Its translation is CASSLKGLTDTQYF.

This chain uses TRBV19 with TRBJ1-5; possible D gene TRBD1, 5 bases. V was pared by 7 bases and J by 4 bases, with 17 bases between. The CDR3 contains 15 residues. Looked up from germline, CDR1 is LNHDA and CDR2 is SQIVND (reference sequence). The CDR3 DNA reads as TGTGCCAGTACCCTCCGGGACCTGCCAAATCAGCCCCAGCATTTT. Amino acid sequence: CASTLRDLPNQPQHF.

The chain has TRBV2 and TRBJ2-7; TRBD2 agrees at 12 bases. With V trimmed by 7 bases and J by 3 bases, 4 bases remained unmatched. The length of the CDR3 is 14 residues. CDR1 SNHLY and CDR2 FYNNEI come from the germline V gene. CDR3 loop: CASTRGLAGYEQYF. The CDR3 region has the DNA TGTGCCAGCACCCGGGGACTAGCGGGCTACGAGCAGTACTTC.

This rearrangement joins TRBV28 to TRBJ2-2; possible D gene TRBD2, 5 bases. This CDR3 is 14 amino acids long. V was clipped by 5 bases and J by 0 bases, with 7 bases between them. The germline V gene has CDR1 MDHEN and CDR2 SYDVKM. Written as DNA, the CDR3 is TGTGCCAGCAGTGAGGGCGCGAACACCGGGGAGCTGTTTTTT. The encoded protein is CASSEGANTGELFF.

The J gene is TRBJ2-3, the V gene TRBV7-2, with a possible D match to TRBD2 (5 bases). Between the trimmed V and J ends, which lost 2 bases and 4 bases, there was a span of 13 bases. Germline V lookup: CDR1 SGHTA, CDR2 FQGNSA. CDR3 length: 15 residues. The CDR3 DNA is TGTGCCAGCAGCTTACGGGGTGATTGGGCAGATACGCAGTATTTT. Encoded protein: CASSLRGDWADTQYF.

This chain connects TRBV27 to TRBJ1-4; D unresolved. The germline V and J ends were trimmed by 6 bases and 1 base, with 9 bases remaining between them. The CDR3 is 14 amino acids. Germline V gene data show CDR1 as MNHEY and CDR2 as SMNVEV (reference sequence). The CDR3 here is CASRDSGTNEKLFF. DNA of the CDR3: TGTGCCAGCAGAGACTCAGGAACTAATGAAAAACTGTTTTTT.

The chain joins TRBV25-1 to TRBJ2-1, with 10 positions matching TRBD1. V was pared by 6 bases and J by 7 bases, with 3 bases of the junction left unmatched. Germline V gene lookup returns CDR1 MGHDK and CDR2 SYGVNS. The CDR3 is made up of 13 amino acids. CDR3 DNA: TGTGCCAGCAGGGACAGGGGGGCGAATGAGCAGTTCTTC. It yields the protein CASRDRGANEQFF.

The CDR3 bases are TGCGCCAGCTCCTTGGATGGGAGCGGGAGAGGAGTCACCGGGGAGCTGTTTTTT. It encodes CASSLDGSGRGVTGELFF. The chain combines TRBV5-1 with TRBJ2-2, with 8 positions matching TRBD2. Germline V lookup: CDR1 SGHRS, CDR2 YFSETQ. V gave up 7 bases and J gave up 4 bases; unmatched junction bases: 18. This CDR3 has 18 amino acids.

V usage is TRBV4-2 and J usage is TRBJ2-3; D possibly corresponds to TRBD2 (6 bases). The CDR3 covers 13 residues. Trimming cost V 5 bases and J 3 bases, with 9 bases left between them. The germline V gene encodes CDR1 LGHNA and CDR2 YNFKEQ. The CDR3 nucleotides are TGTGCCAGCAGCTCCCGGGAGACAGATACGCAGTATTTT. Translating it yields CASSSRETDTQYF.

The chain employs TRBV2 and TRBJ1-2; 9 bases match TRBD1. In germline, CDR1 is SNHLY, CDR2 FYNNEI. The CDR3 has 13 residues. Losses at the gene ends were 6 bases for V and 5 bases for J; bases not matched to a gene: 4. CDR3 amino acids: CASSVQGAYGYTF. The CDR3 DNA sequence: TGTGCCAGCAGCGTACAGGGGGCATATGGCTACACCTTC.

The J gene is TRBJ2-2, the V gene TRBV10-3, with TRBD2 as a possible D gene (5 bases). Germline loops: CDR1 ENHRY, CDR2 SYGVKD. This CDR3 region has 18 residues. The V end was cut by 11 bases, the J end by 0 bases, with 25 bases between. The CDR3 DNA reads as TGTGCCTCAAACAGCGGATACGAGCGTGGAGCGAACACCGGGGAGCTGTTTTTT. This gives the protein CASNSGYERGANTGELFF.

This chain links TRBV4-1 with TRBJ2-5; no reliable D call. The ends were cut back, 4 bases at V and 1 base at J, with 16 bases in the middle. The CDR3 has 16 amino acids. CDR1 is MGHRA, CDR2 YSYEKL, per germline. The chain's CDR3 is CASSPYLIGSQETQYF. CDR3 DNA: TGCGCCAGCAGCCCCTACCTGATAGGGTCCCAAGAGACCCAGTACTTC.

The chain employs TRBV9 and TRBJ2-1; possibly TRBD1 for D (7 bases). V was clipped by 1 base and J by 2 bases, with 10 bases between them. This CDR3 has 15 residues. Germline lookup yields CDR1 SGDLS and CDR2 YYNGEE. The CDR3 bases are TGTGCCAGCAGCGTATCAGGGGGGACCTACAATGAGCAGTTCTTC. This translates into CASSVSGGTYNEQFF.